The 11 T cell receptor beta chains reported below all come from one sample, sequenced in a study of blood T cell repertoires in COVID-19. Only in-frame clones appear in the TCRdb table, and some are missing; sequencing was by immunoSEQ multiplex PCR. This sample has roughly 380,000 clones, with more than 85% found just once. The sequencing input was PBMCs or T cells enriched from blood (not recorded which). These receptor sequences come from a woman in her 30s who had recovered from COVID-19.

The chain combines TRBV7-2 with TRBJ2-7; 8 positions match TRBD2. The CDR3 has 15 amino acids. CDR1 and CDR2 (germline): SGHTA, FQGNSA. V was clipped by 1 base and J by 3 bases; unmatched bases: 5. The CDR3 loop reads CASSLDGGGNYEQYF. The DNA for the CDR3 is TGTGCCAGCAGCTTAGACGGGGGGGGAAACTACGAGCAGTACTTC.

The chain carries TRBV6-4 and TRBJ2-1, with 9 bases identical to TRBD2. V trimming: 3 bases; J trimming: 8 bases; junction bases outside the gene matches: 5. The germline gives CDR1 MRHNA, CDR2 SNTAGT. The CDR3 is made up of 14 amino acids. CDR3 sequence reads: CASSERGGQDEQFF. CDR3 in DNA: TGTGCCAGCAGTGAGCGGGGGGGCCAGGATGAGCAGTTCTTC.

This clone was observed a few times. The CDR3 coding sequence is TGTGCCAGCAGTTTTGTGAGCACCGGGGAGCTGTTTTTT. Its protein product is CASSFVSTGELFF. This rearrangement joins TRBV28 to TRBJ2-2; no clear D. The CDR3 has 13 residues. With 3 bases removed from V and 4 bases from J, the gap between germline ends came to 6 bases. Germline V gene sequence: CDR1 MDHEN, CDR2 SYDVKM.

The CDR3 sequence is CASSLRGTYEQYF. The CDR3 region has the DNA TGTGCCAGCAGCTTAAGGGGAACCTACGAGCAGTACTTC. The chain combines TRBV11-3 with TRBJ2-7, with D possibly being TRBD1 (5 bases). Per the germline V gene, CDR1 is SGHNT and CDR2 is YENEEA. The V gene lost 2 bases and the J gene lost 2 bases, with 7 bases spanning the gap. The CDR3 is 13 residues long.

In DNA form, the CDR3 reads TGTGCCAGCAGTTATGACAGGGGGGGTTCACCCCTCCACTTT. This encodes CASSYDRGGSPLHF. This chain links TRBV6-6 with TRBJ1-6; 9 bases are a match to TRBD1. The CDR3 length is 14 residues. J was trimmed by 9 bases and V by 3 bases; bases with no gene match: 3. CDR1 and CDR2 (germline): MNHNY, SVGAGI (reference sequence).

V gene TRBV2 combines with J gene TRBJ1-6, with D unclear. Trimming left V 2 bases short and J 7 bases short, with 6 bases between. CDR1 SNHLY and CDR2 FYNNEI come from the germline V gene. This CDR3 is 13 amino acids long. CDR3 region: CASSENSNSPLHF. CDR3 coding DNA: TGTGCCAGCAGTGAAAACAGCAATTCACCCCTCCACTTT.

The chain has TRBV11-2 and TRBJ1-5; 8 bases are shared with TRBD1. CDR3 length equals 13 residues. The V gene end was trimmed by 3 bases and the J gene end by 6 bases; junction bases not matched to a gene: 1. Germline V gene data show CDR1 as SGHAT and CDR2 as FQNNGV. The CDR3 coding sequence is TGTGCCAGCAGCTTGGACAGGGTTCAGCCCCAGCATTTT. It specifies CASSLDRVQPQHF. Full variable domain (rest looked up from reference TRBV11-2 and TRBJ1-5): EAGVAQSPRYKIIEKRQSVAFWCNPISGHATLYWYQQILGQGPKLLIQFQNNGVVDDSQLPKDRFSAERLKGVDSTLKIQPAKLEDSAVYLCASSLDRVQPQHFGDGTRLSIL.

The chain couples TRBV10-3 to TRBJ1-1; 7 bases agree with TRBD1. This CDR3 is 16 amino acids long. V lost 10 bases, J lost 6 bases, and 20 bases stayed unmatched. CDR1 and CDR2 (germline): ENHRY, SYGVKD. The DNA for the CDR3 is TGTGCCACCCTCCGGGACAGCGGCGGTATCGGGTCTGAAGCTTTCTTT. Its protein product is CATLRDSGGIGSEAFF.

The chain uses TRBV5-1 and TRBJ1-5; D unclear. Germline CDR1 is SGHRS and CDR2 is YFSETQ. There are 14 residues in the CDR3. V was shortened by 0 bases and J by 3 bases, with 7 bases between the two germline ends. This CDR3 reads CASSLGLNNQPQHF. CDR3 nucleotide sequence: TGCGCCAGCAGCTTGGGACTCAACAATCAGCCCCAGCATTTT.

Regarding this clone: Other nucleotide sequences from this sample produce the same CDR3. The V gene is TRBV7-9, the J gene TRBJ2-7, with D maybe TRBD2 (6 bases). Germline CDR1 and CDR2: SEHNR and FQNEAQ (reference sequence). The CDR3 extends over 13 amino acids. The germline V and J ends were trimmed by 5 bases and 2 bases, with 10 bases remaining between them. For the CDR3, the DNA is TGTGCCAGCAGCCCCCGGGGGACCTACGAGCAGTACTTC. Translated, it gives CASSPRGTYEQYF.

CDR3 sequence: CASTNVQGVNNQPQHF. CDR3 nucleotides: TGCGCCAGCACTAACGTTCAGGGGGTGAACAATCAGCCCCAGCATTTT. The chain couples TRBV10-2 to TRBJ1-5, with 7 nucleotides matching TRBD1. The J segment lost 3 bases and the V segment lost 7 bases, leaving 12 bases of the junction unmatched. This CDR3 region has 16 residues. In germline, CDR1 is WSHSY, CDR2 SAAADI.